Presented here are 9 T cell receptor beta chains from one specimen sequenced in a study of T-cell memory formation after mild COVID-19. TCRdb reprocessed the 5' RACE reads with MiXCR, giving one entry per CDR3 protein. Among hundreds of thousands of distinct CDR3 sequences listed, over 20% were seen once. The sequencing input was PBMCs or a T cell subset sorted from them (not recorded which). Receptors originate from an adult woman who had mild COVID-19 (a few samples of this study predate the infection). Cell type and time point are not known.

CDR3 coding DNA: TGTGCCAGCAGCCTCATATGGACAGGGAACACTGAAGCTTTCTTT. It yields the protein CASSLIWTGNTEAFF. This chain connects TRBV7-3 to TRBJ1-1; the match to TRBD1 covers 7 bases. Germline V lookup: CDR1 SGHTA, CDR2 FQGTGA. V gave up 5 bases and J gave up 1 base; unmatched junction bases: 7. The CDR3 contains 15 residues. Combining the CDR3 with reference TRBV7-3 and TRBJ1-1 gives the whole variable domain GAGVSQTPSNKVTEKGKYVELRCDPISGHTALYWYRQSLGQGPEFLIYFQGTGAADDSGLPNDRFFAVRPEGSVSTLKIQRTERGDSAVYLCASSLIWTGNTEAFFGQGTRLTVV.

This clonotype was recorded a few times. The V gene is TRBV15, the J gene TRBJ2-7; TRBD1 agrees at 7 bases. Germline assignment: CDR1 LNHNV and CDR2 YYDKDF (reference sequence). CDR3 length equals 13 residues. V lost 3 bases to trimming and J lost 3 bases; unmatched junction nucleotides: 2. CDR3 sequence (DNA): TGTGCCACCAGCAGGGACAGGTTCTACGAGCAGTACTTC. This encodes CATSRDRFYEQYF.

The rearrangement joins TRBV4-3 to TRBJ2-4, with TRBD2 matching over 14 bases. The CDR3 length is 17 residues. Germline lookup yields CDR1 LGHNA and CDR2 YSLEER. Trimming removed 4 bases from V and 0 bases from J; junction bases left unmatched: 2. This CDR3 is CASSRLAGGLAKNIQYF. The CDR3 DNA sequence: TGCGCCAGCAGCCGACTAGCGGGAGGGCTAGCCAAAAACATTCAGTACTTC.

The gene calls are TRBV6-2 or TRBV6-3 and TRBJ2-7; TRBD2 matches 7 bases. The germline V gene encodes CDR1 MNHEY and CDR2 SVGEGT. J gave up 2 bases and V 6 bases, and 7 bases lay outside the gene matches. CDR3 length: 14 residues. CDR3 in amino acids: CASRRGSAAYEQYF. The CDR3 coding sequence is TGTGCCAGCAGGCGGGGGAGCGCTGCCTACGAGCAGTACTTC.

A few counts support this clonotype. This rearrangement joins TRBV11-2 to TRBJ2-7, with 11 bases matching TRBD1. CDR1 and CDR2 from the germline V gene are SGHAT and FQNNGV. V was clipped by 6 bases and J by 0 bases; unmatched bases: 7. CDR3 length equals 16 residues. CDR3 nucleotide sequence: TGTGCCAGCAGGACCCCCGGGACAGGGGGCTCCTACGAGCAGTACTTC. Its translation is CASRTPGTGGSYEQYF.

This clonotype was observed a few times. The CDR3, as DNA: TGTGCCAGCAGTTATTGGGACCCTGAGACAGATACGCAGTATTTT. Amino acids: CASSYWDPETDTQYF. The chain is built from TRBV6-2 or TRBV6-3 and TRBJ2-3; D may correspond to TRBD1 or TRBD2 (5 bases each). The CDR3 spans 15 residues. Trimming took 3 bases from V and 3 from J, leaving 13 bases between them. Germline V gene lookup returns CDR1 MNHEY and CDR2 SVGEGT.

This chain connects TRBV19 to TRBJ1-3; D is perhaps TRBD1 (5 bases). This CDR3 is 14 amino acids long. Germline loops: CDR1 LNHDA, CDR2 SQIVND (reference sequence). The ends were cut back, 5 bases at V and 8 bases at J, with 16 bases in the middle. CDR3 in amino acids: CASSPGTVGDTIYF. CDR3 DNA sequence: TGTGCCAGTAGTCCCGGGACGGTGGGGGACACCATATATTTT.

This clonotype was detected only a few times. The V call is TRBV4-1, the J call TRBJ2-7; D is ambiguous. V was pared by 6 bases and J by 3 bases, with 9 bases between. The CDR3 length is 12 residues. Germline V lookup: CDR1 MGHRA, CDR2 YSYEKL. The CDR3 bases are TGCGCCAGCAGTCACATTCACTACGAGCAGTACTTC. This encodes CASSHIHYEQYF.

The chain uses TRBV7-8 and TRBJ2-1, with 11 bases that match TRBD2. The germline V gene encodes CDR1 SGHVS and CDR2 FQNEAQ. The CDR3 extends over 15 amino acids. With V trimmed by 5 bases and J by 6 bases, 6 bases remained unmatched. Here the CDR3 reads CASSRLAGGINEQFF. The CDR3 DNA follows: TGTGCCAGCAGCCGCCTAGCGGGAGGAATCAATGAGCAGTTCTTC.